Listed below are T cell receptor beta chains from one sample, sequenced in a study of shared clonotypes between healthy human individuals. The data were produced by immunoSEQ multiplex PCR, yet TCRdb's version contains in-frame clones alone and is incomplete. The table includes about 700,000 clones, about 90% detected once. Material: naive CD8+ T cells sorted from blood. The receptors derive from a man aged 25 to 40 in good health. The conserved cysteine and the conserved F or W are not part of the CDR3 here. The D gene is left open where the match is weak.

d_gene	v_gene	j_gene	CDR3aa
NA	TRBV4-1	TRBJ2-5	ASSQDPGPGWGETQY
TRBD1	TRBV18	TRBJ1-5	ASSPGQGDGNQPQH
TRBD2	TRBV5-1	TRBJ2-1	ASSPRTSGSSYNEQF
NA	TRBV5-6	TRBJ2-3	AATLAGTDTQY
NA	TRBV7-9	TRBJ1-2	ASSLGGSYGYT
NA	TRBV21-1	TRBJ2-2	ASSKLARGRDDTGELF
NA	TRBV29-1	TRBJ2-7	SVRTADSYEQY
NA	TRBV10-3	TRBJ2-3	AINTLLAPGTDTQY
NA	TRBV5-1	TRBJ2-1	ASSFTGPDYNEQF
NA	TRBV7-9	TRBJ2-7	ACSLEDSVSYEQY
NA	TRBV9	TRBJ2-1	ASSATSDEQF
NA	TRBV11-2	TRBJ2-7	ASSSLTGSRAYEQY
NA	TRBV15	TRBJ2-1	ATSRALSPELYNEQF
NA	TRBV4-1	TRBJ2-3	ASSQGVGDTDTQY
TRBD2	TRBV11-3	TRBJ2-1	ASSARARTSGIVYEQF
TRBD1	TRBV6-5	TRBJ2-7	ASSSGGTYEQY
NA	TRBV4-1	TRBJ2-7	ASSGGGYEQY
TRBD2	TRBV10-3	TRBJ2-1	AISADPSGRSNEQF
TRBD1	TRBV11-3	TRBJ2-2	ASSSRTGENTGELF
TRBD1	TRBV5-6	TRBJ2-1	ASSLAPGTGMNEQF
NA	TRBV4-1	TRBJ2-7	ASSHNYEQY
NA	TRBV2	TRBJ1-2	ASSESRSTIYGYT
NA	TRBV7-9	TRBJ1-4	ASSLARSGAREKLF
NA	TRBV27	TRBJ2-1	ASSPPRGEQF
TRBD2	TRBV19	TRBJ2-2	ASSPGDYLTGELF
NA	TRBV28	TRBJ2-2	ASSYRDRGTGELF
TRBD1	TRBV7-6	TRBJ1-5	ASSLGDRGNQPQH
TRBD2	TRBV10-2	TRBJ2-1	ASRAGTSVYNEQF
NA	TRBV7-9	TRBJ2-1	ASSAYVYNEQF
NA	TRBV19	TRBJ2-7	ATKEGPYEQY
NA	TRBV27	TRBJ2-5	ASSSGSWETQY
NA	TRBV14	TRBJ2-7	ASSQDRRSLTEQY
NA	TRBV9	TRBJ2-1	ASSDSSTLDFGILEQF
TRBD2	TRBV7-2	TRBJ2-7	ASSLGLAGGGSSYEQY
NA	TRBV5-4	TRBJ2-1	ASSPGDYNEQF